One T cell receptor beta chain is described in this entry. Regarding treatment: randomized to nivolumab then ipilimumab (arm A) or the reverse (arm B). Live CD3+CD8+ CD19− CD56− cells were sorted from PBMCs. These data originate in a study of sequential checkpoint blockade in melanoma. As for the study in general: Each arm's sequence ended with maintenance nivolumab.

Assay used: immunoSEQ multiplex PCR; TCRdb lists only in-frame clones, some missing. This sample has around 8,000 clones, with around three fifths found just once. CDR3 length: 14 residues. J gave up 12 bases and V 2 bases, and 9 bases lay outside the gene matches. Per germline, CDR1 MDHEN and CDR2 SYDVKM. The rearrangement links TRBV28 to TRBJ2-7; 11 nucleotides match TRBD2. The source material was CD8+ T cells sorted from blood (inferred from file names), sampled from a patient given nivolumab and ipilimumab in sequence. This clonotype was obtained from a human patient with melanoma. Some clones in this sample may be carry-over from other donors' samples. The CDR3 nucleotides read TGTGCCAGCAGTTTAACTAGCGGGGGTCCAGTAGGGTACTTC. This translates into CASSLTSGGPVGYF.